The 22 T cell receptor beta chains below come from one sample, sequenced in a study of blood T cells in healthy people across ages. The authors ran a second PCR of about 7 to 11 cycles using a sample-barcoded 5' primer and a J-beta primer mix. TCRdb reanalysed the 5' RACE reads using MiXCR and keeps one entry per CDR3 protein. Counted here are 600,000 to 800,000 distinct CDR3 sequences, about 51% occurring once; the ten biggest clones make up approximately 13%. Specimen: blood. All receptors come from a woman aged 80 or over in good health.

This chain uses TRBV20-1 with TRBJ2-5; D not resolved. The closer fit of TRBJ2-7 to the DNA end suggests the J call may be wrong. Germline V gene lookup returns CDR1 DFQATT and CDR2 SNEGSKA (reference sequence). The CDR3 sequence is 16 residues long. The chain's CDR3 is CSARDGSAPRTHEQYF. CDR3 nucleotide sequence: TGCAGTGCTAGAGATGGATCGGCCCCTCGGACCCACGAGCAGTACTTC.

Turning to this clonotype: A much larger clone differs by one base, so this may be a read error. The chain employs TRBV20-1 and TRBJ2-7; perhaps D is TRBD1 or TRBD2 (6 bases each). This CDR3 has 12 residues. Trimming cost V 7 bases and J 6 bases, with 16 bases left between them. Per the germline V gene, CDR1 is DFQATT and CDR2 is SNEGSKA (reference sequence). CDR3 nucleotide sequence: TGCAGTGGACTAGGGGGGCCCTTCGAGCAGTACTTC. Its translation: CSGLGGPFEQYF.

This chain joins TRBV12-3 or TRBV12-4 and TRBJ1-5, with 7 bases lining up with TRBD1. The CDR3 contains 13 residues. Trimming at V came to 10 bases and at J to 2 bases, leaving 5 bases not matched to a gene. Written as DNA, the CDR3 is TGTGCCACCTCCGACAGGGGCAATCAGCCCCAGCATTTT. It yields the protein CATSDRGNQPQHF.

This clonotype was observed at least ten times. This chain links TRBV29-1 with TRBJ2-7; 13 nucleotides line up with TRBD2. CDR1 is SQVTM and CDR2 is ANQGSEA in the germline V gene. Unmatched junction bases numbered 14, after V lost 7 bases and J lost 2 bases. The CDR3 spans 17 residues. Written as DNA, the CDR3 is TGCAGCGCCGGGGTCCCCGCAACTAGCGGGAGGGCCTACGAGCAGTACTTC. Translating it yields CSAGVPATSGRAYEQYF.

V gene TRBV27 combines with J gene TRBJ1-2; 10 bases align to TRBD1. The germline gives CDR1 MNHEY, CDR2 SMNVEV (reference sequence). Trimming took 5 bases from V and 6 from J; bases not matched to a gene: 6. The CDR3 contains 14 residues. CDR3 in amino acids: CASSPGQGKDGYTF. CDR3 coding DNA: TGTGCCAGCAGTCCGGGACAGGGGAAAGATGGCTACACCTTC.

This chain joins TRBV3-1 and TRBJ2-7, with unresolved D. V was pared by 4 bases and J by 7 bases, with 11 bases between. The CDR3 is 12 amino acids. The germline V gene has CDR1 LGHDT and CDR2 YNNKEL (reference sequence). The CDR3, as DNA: TGTGCCAGCAGCCGAACTAACAATGAGCAGTACTTC. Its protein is CASSRTNNEQYF.

The CDR3 region has the DNA TGTGCCAGCAGCACCTCCGGGACATCCTATGAAAAACTGTTTTTT. Translated, it gives CASSTSGTSYEKLFF. The chain uses TRBV6-2 or TRBV6-3 and TRBJ1-4, with a possible D match to TRBD1 (6 bases). Germline V gene data show CDR1 as MNHEY and CDR2 as SVGEGT. This CDR3 comprises 15 residues. V was clipped by 6 bases and J by 6 bases, with 17 bases between them.

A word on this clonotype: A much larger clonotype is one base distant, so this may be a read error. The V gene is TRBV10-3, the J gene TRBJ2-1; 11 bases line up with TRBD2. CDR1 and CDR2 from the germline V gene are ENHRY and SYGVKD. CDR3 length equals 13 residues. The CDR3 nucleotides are TGTACCATCAGCCTAGCGGGGGGCCATGAGCAGTTCTTC. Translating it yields CTISLAGGHEQFF.

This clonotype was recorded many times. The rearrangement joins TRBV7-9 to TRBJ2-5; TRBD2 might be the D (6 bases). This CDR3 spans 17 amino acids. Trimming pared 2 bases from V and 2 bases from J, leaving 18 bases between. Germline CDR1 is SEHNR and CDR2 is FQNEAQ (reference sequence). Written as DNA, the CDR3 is TGTGCCAGCAGCTTAAACGCGGGTAGCGGTTATCAAGAGACCCAGTACTTC. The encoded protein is CASSLNAGSGYQETQYF.

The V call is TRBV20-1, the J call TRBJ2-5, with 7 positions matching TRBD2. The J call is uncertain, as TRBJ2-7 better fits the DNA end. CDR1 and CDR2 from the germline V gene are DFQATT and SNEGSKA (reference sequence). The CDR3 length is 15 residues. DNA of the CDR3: TGCAGTGCTAGAGATATAAGCGGGGTAGAATACGAGCAGTACTTC. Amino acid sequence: CSARDISGVEYEQYF.

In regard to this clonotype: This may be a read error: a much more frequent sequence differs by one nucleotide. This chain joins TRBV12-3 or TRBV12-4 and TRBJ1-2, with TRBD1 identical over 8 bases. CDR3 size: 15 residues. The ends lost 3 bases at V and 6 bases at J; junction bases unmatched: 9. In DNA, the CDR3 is TGTGCCAGCAGTTTGAGTGACAGGGGATCCGATGGCTACACCTTC. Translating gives CASSLSDRGSDGYTF.

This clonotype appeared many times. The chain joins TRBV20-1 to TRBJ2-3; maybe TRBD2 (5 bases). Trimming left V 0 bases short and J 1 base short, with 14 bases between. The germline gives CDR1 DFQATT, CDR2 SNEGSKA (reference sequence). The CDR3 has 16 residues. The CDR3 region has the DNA TGCAGTGCTAGAGATCCCCTAGCTGCGGGCACAGATACGCAGTATTTT. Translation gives CSARDPLAAGTDTQYF.

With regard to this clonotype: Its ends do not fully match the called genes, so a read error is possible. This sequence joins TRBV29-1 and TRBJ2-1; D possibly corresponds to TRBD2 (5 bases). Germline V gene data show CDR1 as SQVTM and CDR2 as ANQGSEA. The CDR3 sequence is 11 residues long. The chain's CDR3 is CSSRRYNGQFF. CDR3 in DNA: TGCAGCTCCCGGAGGTACAATGGGCAGTTCTTC.

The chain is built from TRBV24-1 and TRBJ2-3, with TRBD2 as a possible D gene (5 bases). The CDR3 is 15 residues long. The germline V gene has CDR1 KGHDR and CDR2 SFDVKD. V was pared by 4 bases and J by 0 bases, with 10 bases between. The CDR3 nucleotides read TGTGCCACCAGTGACGGACTCTATAGCACAGATACGCAGTATTTT. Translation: CATSDGLYSTDTQYF.

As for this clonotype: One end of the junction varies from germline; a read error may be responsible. The CDR3 spells CASSYYGGANQPQHF. In DNA form, the CDR3 reads TGTGCCAGTAGTTACTACGGAGGGGCGAATCAGCCCCAGCATTTT. The rearrangement joins TRBV6-5 to TRBJ1-5; a possible D gene is TRBD1 (5 bases). The CDR3 has 15 amino acids. Germline V gene lookup returns CDR1 MNHEY and CDR2 SVGAGI.

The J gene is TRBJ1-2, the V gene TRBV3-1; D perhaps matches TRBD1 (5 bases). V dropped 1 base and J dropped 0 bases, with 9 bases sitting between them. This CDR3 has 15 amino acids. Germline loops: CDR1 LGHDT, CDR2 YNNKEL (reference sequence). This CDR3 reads CASSQGPTANYGYTF. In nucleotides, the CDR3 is TGTGCCAGCAGCCAAGGCCCGACAGCTAACTATGGCTACACCTTC.

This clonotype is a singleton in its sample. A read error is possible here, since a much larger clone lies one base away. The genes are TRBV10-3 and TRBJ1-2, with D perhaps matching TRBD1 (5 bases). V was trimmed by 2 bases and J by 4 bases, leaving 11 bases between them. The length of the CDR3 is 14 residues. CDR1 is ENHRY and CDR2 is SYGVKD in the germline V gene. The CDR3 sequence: CAISEQGDGYGYTF. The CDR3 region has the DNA TGTGCCATCAGTGAGCAGGGTGATGGCTATGGCTACACCTTC.

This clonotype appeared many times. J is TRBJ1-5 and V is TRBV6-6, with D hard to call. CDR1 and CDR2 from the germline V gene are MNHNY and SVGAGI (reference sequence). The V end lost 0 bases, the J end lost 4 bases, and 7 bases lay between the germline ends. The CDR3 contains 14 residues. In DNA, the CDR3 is TGTGCCAGCAGTTACTCGAACGAGAATCAGCCCCAGCATTTT. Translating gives CASSYSNENQPQHF.

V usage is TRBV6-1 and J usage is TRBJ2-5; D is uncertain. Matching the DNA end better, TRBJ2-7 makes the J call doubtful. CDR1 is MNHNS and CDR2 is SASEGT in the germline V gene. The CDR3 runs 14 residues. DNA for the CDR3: TGTGCCAGCAGTGAAGCGATTCCAGGATACGAGCAGTACTTC. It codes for CASSEAIPGYEQYF.

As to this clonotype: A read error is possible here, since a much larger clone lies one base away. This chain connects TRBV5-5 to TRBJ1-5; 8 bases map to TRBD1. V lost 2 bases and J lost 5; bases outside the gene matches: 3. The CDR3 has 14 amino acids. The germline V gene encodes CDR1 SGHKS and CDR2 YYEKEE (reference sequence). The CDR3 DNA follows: TGTGCCAGCAGCTTCACAGGGGGGGATCAGCCCCAGCATTTT. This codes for CASSFTGGDQPQHF. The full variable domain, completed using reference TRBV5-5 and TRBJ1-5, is DAGVTQSPTHLIKTRGQQVTLRCSPISGHKSVSWYQQVLGQGPQFIFQYYEKEERGRGNFPDRFSARQFPNYSSELNVNALLLGDSALYLCASSFTGGDQPQHFGDGTRLSIL.

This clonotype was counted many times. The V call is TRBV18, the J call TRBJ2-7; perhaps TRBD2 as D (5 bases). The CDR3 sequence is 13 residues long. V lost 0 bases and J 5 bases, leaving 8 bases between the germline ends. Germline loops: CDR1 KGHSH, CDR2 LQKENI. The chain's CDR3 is CASSPPSGNEQYF. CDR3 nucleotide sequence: TGTGCCAGCTCACCACCGTCGGGAAACGAGCAGTACTTC.

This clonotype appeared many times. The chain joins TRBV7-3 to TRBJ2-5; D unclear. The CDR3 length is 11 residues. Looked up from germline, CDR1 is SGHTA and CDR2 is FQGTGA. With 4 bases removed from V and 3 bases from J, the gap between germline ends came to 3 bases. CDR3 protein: CASSSKETQYF. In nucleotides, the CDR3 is TGTGCCAGCAGCTCAAAAGAGACCCAGTACTTC.